This is a list of T cell receptor beta chains from one sample in a study of glioma-infiltrating T cells. A single record per CDR3 protein comes from TCRdb applying MiXCR to the multiplex PCR reads. The sample yields some 180,000 distinct CDR3 sequences, about 32% seen once. The sample comprised glioma tissue, nonneoplastic brain tissue, or PBMCs (not recorded which). The receptors were gathered from a human donor with low-grade glioma or glioblastoma, undergoing nonglioma brain surgery, or in good health (not recorded which). CDR3s include the opening cysteine and the closing phenylalanine or tryptophan.

TRBJ2-5 | TRBV11-2 | CASSWAGQETQYF
TRBJ1-3 | TRBV19 | CASSTRDLSSGNTIYF
TRBJ1-1 | TRBV6-1 | CASSEWQGSTEAFF
TRBJ1-1 | TRBV29-1 | CSARTTGANTEAFF
TRBJ2-7 | TRBV27 | CASSWARSYEQYF
TRBJ1-2 | TRBV7-9 | CASSLEERGYTF
TRBJ2-7 | TRBV2 | CARSLDFYEQYF
TRBJ2-5 | TRBV5-8 | CASSLEGQGRETQYF
TRBJ2-7 | TRBV4-1 | CASSRTEGYEQYF
TRBJ2-5 | TRBV20-1 | CSAQPFGRDQETQYF
TRBJ2-1 | TRBV27 | CASSPNPGLAGGDEQFF
TRBJ2-7 | TRBV14 | CASSPPGQGSYEQYF
TRBJ2-7 | TRBV6-6 | CASSRVSAYEQYF
TRBJ1-1 | TRBV7-9 | CASSYYGQANTEAFF
TRBJ1-1 | TRBV19 | CASTPFDSFGTEAFF
TRBJ2-1 | TRBV7-2 | CASSLLYNEHFF
TRBJ1-5 | TRBV7-8 | CASSLDSPTNQPQHF
TRBJ1-5 | TRBV18 | CASSPIANSAGGNQPQHF
TRBJ1-2 | TRBV28 | CASSVSGGLDGYTF
TRBJ1-1 | TRBV5-4 | CASSLVQAQGTEAFF
TRBJ2-1 | TRBV6-5 | CASSHPSGTSGSNEQFF
TRBJ2-7 | TRBV2 | CASTDSRAPYEQYF
TRBJ2-1 | TRBV18 | CASSPRITSSYNEQFF
TRBJ1-2 | TRBV19 | CASSMSGRDGYTF
TRBJ1-6 | TRBV7-2 | CASSLGDRVGNSPLHF
TRBJ2-5 | TRBV4-3 | CASSAWRGGRASETQYF
TRBJ2-1 | TRBV2 | CASSEVRPYNEQFF
TRBJ2-4 | TRBV4-3 | CASSLAGGHGNIQYF
TRBJ2-1 | TRBV6-1 | CASSGPITGPHNEQFF
TRBJ1-3 | TRBV7-2 | CASSFYSGSGNTIYF
TRBJ2-2 | TRBV5-1 | CASSLDPGGRTGELFF
TRBJ2-3 | TRBV7-2 | CASSFWADTQYF
TRBJ1-2 | TRBV5-4 | CASSLAVGQGNGYTF
TRBJ2-5 | TRBV7-2 | CASSLQETQYF
TRBJ2-7 | TRBV7-3 | CASSFQSGSGYEQYF
TRBJ1-1 | TRBV20-1 | CSARPRDGTLNAEAFF
TRBJ2-7 | TRBV5-4 | CASSFPGQGLREQYF
TRBJ2-7 | TRBV20-1 | CSAKPPGTDYEQYF
TRBJ2-1 | TRBV12-3/TRBV12-4 | CASSLSGSYNEQFF
TRBJ1-1 | TRBV6-2/TRBV6-3 | CARRAPPTGVPDAFF
TRBJ2-5 | TRBV29-1 | CSAGHLQETQYF